These 14 T cell receptor beta chains were all obtained from the same sample, sequenced in a study of cytomegalovirus exposure and HLA in healthy donors (dated by TCRdb to 2015 to 2018). Library prep was done by the immunoSEQ multiplex PCR assay. The multiplex PCR relied on a mix of 60 forward primers for TCR Vbeta segments and 13 reverse primers for TCR Jbeta segments. This is the immuneACCESS table as TCRdb keeps it, with only in-frame sequences that have V and J called. A part of the clones is gone; compared with another copy, unresolved V genes explain less than half, and the rest is unexplained. The sample contains about 160,000 clones, about three quarters of them found a single time. Jointly, the top ten make up around 2.5% of the sample. The sequencing input was PBMCs. All receptors derive from a female donor in good health and CMV-seronegative.

V and J are TRBV4-1 and TRBJ1-1; maybe TRBD1 (5 bases). Germline lookup yields CDR1 MGHRA and CDR2 YSYEKL. The length of the CDR3 is 15 residues. V lost 1 base, J lost 4 bases, and 13 bases lay in between. The CDR3 bases are TGCGCCAGCAGCCAAGGGACAACCGACGGCACTGAAGCTTTCTTT. Its protein product is CASSQGTTDGTEAFF.

The CDR3 region is CASSYSNAGAYNEQFF. DNA of the CDR3: TGTGCCAGCAGTTACTCGAACGCGGGAGCATACAATGAGCAGTTCTTC. The chain links TRBV6-5 to TRBJ2-1; the match to TRBD2 covers 7 bases. Germline-derived CDR1 and CDR2 are MNHEY and SVGAGI. V was pared by 0 bases and J by 4 bases, with 6 bases of the junction left unmatched. The CDR3 contains 16 residues.

To note about this clone: Mismatch with germline at one junction end may stem from a read error. This chain joins TRBV19 and TRBJ2-3; TRBD1 aligns across 9 bases. Looked up from germline, CDR1 is LNHDA and CDR2 is SQIVND (reference sequence). The CDR3 loop spans 16 amino acids. CDR3 nucleotides: TGTACCAGTAGTAGAGCGCAGACAGGGGGGACAGATACGCAGTATTTT. Its translation: CTSSRAQTGGTDTQYF.

The V and J genes are TRBV5-1 and TRBJ2-1; D remains unclear. Germline CDR1 is SGHRS and CDR2 is YFSETQ. Trimming took 3 bases from V and 6 from J, leaving 7 bases between them. This CDR3 region has 12 residues. The CDR3 DNA reads TGCGCCAGCAGCTCTTACACCAATGAGCAGTTCTTC. It specifies CASSSYTNEQFF.

CDR3 region: CASSLAVTGVYLDQETQYF. For the CDR3, the DNA is TGTGCCAGCAGCTTAGCGGTCACAGGGGTCTATCTGGACCAAGAGACCCAGTACTTC. V is TRBV7-9 and J is TRBJ2-5; 7 bases are shared with TRBD1. The CDR3 has 19 amino acids. Germline assignment: CDR1 SEHNR and CDR2 FQNEAQ (reference sequence). The trim removed 0 bases at V and 0 bases at J, leaving 13 bases unmatched.

The rearrangement links TRBV7-9 to TRBJ2-2, with D uncertain. Trimming removed 0 bases at V and 5 bases at J, with 4 bases between. CDR1 is SEHNR and CDR2 is FQNEAQ in the germline V gene (reference sequence). This CDR3 is built from 13 residues. The CDR3 DNA reads TGTGCCAGCAGCTTAGCAGCGACCGGGGAGCTGTTTTTT. It encodes CASSLAATGELFF.

This chain uses TRBV28 with TRBJ2-7; 9 nucleotides agree with TRBD2. CDR1 MDHEN and CDR2 SYDVKM come from the germline V gene. Germline trimming cut 6 bases from V and 6 bases from J; bases unmatched to any gene: 9. The CDR3 is 14 amino acids. The CDR3 bases are TGTGCCAGCAGACCTAGCGGGACGGTCGGCGAGCAGTACTTC. As protein: CASRPSGTVGEQYF. Filled out from reference TRBV28 and TRBJ2-7, the complete variable domain reads DVKVTQSSRYLVKRTGEKVFLECVQDMDHENMFWYRQDPGLGLRLIYFSYDVKMKEKGDIPEGYSVSREKKERFSLILESASTNQTSMYLCASRPSGTVGEQYFGPGTRLTVT.

The chain's CDR3 is CASSRGDLHQETQYF. CDR3 DNA sequence: TGTGCCAGCAGCCGGGGGGACCTACACCAAGAGACCCAGTACTTC. The chain links TRBV7-9 to TRBJ2-5; 7 bases fit TRBD2. V was pared by 5 bases and J by 0 bases, with 6 bases of the junction left unmatched. Germline CDR1 SEHNR, CDR2 FQNEAQ (reference sequence). The CDR3 consists of 15 residues.

V and J are TRBV11-1 and TRBJ2-4; D is unclear. CDR1 SGHAT and CDR2 FQDESV come from the germline V gene (reference sequence). The CDR3 extends over 14 amino acids. V was pared by 2 bases and J by 7 bases, with 12 bases between. The CDR3 sequence: CASSLTAPGNIQYF. The CDR3 nucleotides read TGTGCCAGCAGCTTAACGGCACCCGGGAACATTCAGTACTTC. Full variable domain (rest looked up from reference TRBV11-1 and TRBJ2-4): EAEVAQSPRYKITEKSQAVAFWCDPISGHATLYWYRQILGQGPELLVQFQDESVVDDSQLPKDRFSAERLKGVDSTLKIQPAELGDSAMYLCASSLTAPGNIQYFGAGTRLSVL.

The chain couples TRBV6-1 to TRBJ1-5; perhaps TRBD1 as D (5 bases). CDR1 MNHNS and CDR2 SASEGT come from the germline V gene. The length of the CDR3 is 13 residues. V was shortened by 3 bases and J by 6 bases, with 9 bases between the two germline ends. CDR3 amino acids: CASSDGGVQPQHF. The DNA of the CDR3 is TGTGCCAGCAGTGATGGAGGGGTTCAGCCCCAGCATTTT.

This clone was counted a few times. This chain uses TRBV5-1 with TRBJ1-6; TRBD1 aligns across 7 bases. CDR3 length equals 15 residues. J lost 7 bases, V lost 4 bases, and 8 bases had no gene match. The germline CDR1 and CDR2 sequences are SGHRS and YFSETQ. The CDR3 here is CASSVSTGRNSPLHF. CDR3 DNA sequence: TGCGCCAGCAGCGTTTCGACAGGGCGGAATTCACCCCTCCACTTT.

This clone has just a few counts. The rearrangement joins TRBV6-5 to TRBJ1-2; D gene unclear. Germline lookup yields CDR1 MNHEY and CDR2 SVGAGI. The germline V and J ends were trimmed by 5 bases and 4 bases, with 14 bases remaining between them. The CDR3 has 14 amino acids. The chain's CDR3 is CASSEVQSIYGYTF. CDR3 bases: TGTGCCAGCAGTGAAGTACAGAGCATCTATGGCTACACCTTC.

The rearrangement links TRBV7-6 to TRBJ2-3; possibly TRBD2 for D (5 bases). There are 14 residues in the CDR3. Trimming stripped 7 bases from V and 0 bases from J, with 11 bases between. Germline V gene lookup returns CDR1 SGHVS and CDR2 FNYEAQ. The CDR3 nucleotides are TGTGCCAGCAACGCGGGTACTAGCACAGATACGCAGTATTTT. It yields the protein CASNAGTSTDTQYF.

This chain uses TRBV7-2 with TRBJ1-6; possible D gene TRBD1, 6 bases. The CDR3 loop spans 15 amino acids. Germline CDR1 reads SGHTA; CDR2 reads FQGNSA. Trimming removed 5 bases at V and 7 bases at J, with 15 bases between. Here the CDR3 DNA reads TGTGCCAGCAGCCGGGCGGCCACAGGGAATTCACCCCTCCACTTT. Its translation is CASSRAATGNSPLHF. The entire variable domain, with the rest obtained from reference TRBV7-2 and TRBJ1-6, is as follows: GAGVSQSPSNKVTEKGKDVELRCDPISGHTALYWYRQSLGQGLEFLIYFQGNSAPDKSGLPSDRFSAERTGGSVSTLTIQRTQQEDSAVYLCASSRAATGNSPLHFGNGTRLTVT.